The T cell receptor delta chain described here comes from a study of γδ T cells in repeated Plasmodium falciparum infection. Study as a whole: Timepoints: baseline, immediately before selected infections, and 21 days after every infection. Malian samples came from no-transmission periods or across acute febrile malaria episodes.

Remarks on this clone: TCRdb shows a much larger clone's protein in place of this DNA's translation, and the two differ at residue 7, likely through a read error; the protein shown is translated from the DNA.

This CDR3 spans 18 amino acids. With 0 bases removed from V and 0 bases from J, the gap between germline ends came to 16 bases. CDR1 GEAIGNYY and CDR2 EKD come from the germline V gene. Bulk repertoires came from Vgamma9/Vdelta2+ or Vdelta2-negative gammadelta T cells flow-sorted from PBMC. With CATT, TCRdb re-called clones from the multiplex PCR reads. The sample consists of tens of thousands of delta-chain clones, 0.8% to 1% of them appearing once. The TCR comes from a pool of human donors (malaria-infected and uninfected, not separated). The chain links TRDV2 to TRDJ2; D is unclear. TCRdb supplies no J gene; here it was assigned by aligning the nucleotide sequence to germline. The material sequenced was gamma-delta T cells from blood. The CDR3 DNA sequence: TGTGCCTGTGACACCGTACCGGGCGGAGTAGCTTTGACAGCACAACTCTTCTTT. Protein product: CACDTVPGGVALTAQLFF.